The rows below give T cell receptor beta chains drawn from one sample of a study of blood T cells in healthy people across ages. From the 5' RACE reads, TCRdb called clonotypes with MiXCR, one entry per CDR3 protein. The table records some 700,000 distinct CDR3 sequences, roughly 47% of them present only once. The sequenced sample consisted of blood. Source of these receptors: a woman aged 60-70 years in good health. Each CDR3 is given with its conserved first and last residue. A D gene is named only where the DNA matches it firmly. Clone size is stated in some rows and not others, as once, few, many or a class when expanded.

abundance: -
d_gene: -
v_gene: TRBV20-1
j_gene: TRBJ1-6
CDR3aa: CSARVWTDGSPLHF
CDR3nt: TGCAGTGCTAGAGTGTGGACAGATGGTTCACCCCTCCACTTT

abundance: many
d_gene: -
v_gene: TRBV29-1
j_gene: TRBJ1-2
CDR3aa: CSVGGTNYGYTF
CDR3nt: TGCAGCGTTGGGGGGACAAACTATGGCTACACCTTC

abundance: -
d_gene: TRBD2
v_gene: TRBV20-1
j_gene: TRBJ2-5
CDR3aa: CSAHTSGGRETQYF
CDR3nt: TGCAGTGCTCATACTAGCGGGGGAAGGGAGACCCAGTACTTC

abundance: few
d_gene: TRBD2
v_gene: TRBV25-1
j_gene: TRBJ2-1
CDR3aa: CASSEGGLNYNEQFF
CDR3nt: TGTGCCAGCAGTGAGGGGGGACTAAACTACAATGAGCAGTTCTTC

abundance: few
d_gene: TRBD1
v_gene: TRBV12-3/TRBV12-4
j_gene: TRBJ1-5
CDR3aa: CASSLQGSGQPQHF
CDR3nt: TGTGCCAGCAGTCTACAGGGGAGCGGGCAGCCCCAGCATTTT

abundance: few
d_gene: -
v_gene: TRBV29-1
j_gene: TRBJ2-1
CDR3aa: CSAYYVEQFF
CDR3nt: TGCAGCGCTTATTATGTTGAGCAGTTCTTC

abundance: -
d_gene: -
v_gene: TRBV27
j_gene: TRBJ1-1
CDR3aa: CASSLGFGTEAFF
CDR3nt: TGTGCCAGCAGTTTAGGTTTCGGCACTGAAGCTTTCTTT

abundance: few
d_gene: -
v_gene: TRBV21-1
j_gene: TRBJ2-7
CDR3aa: CASSKFLLAGGSYEQYF
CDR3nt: TGTGCCAGCAGCAAGTTTCTACTAGCGGGGGGCTCCTACGAGCAGTACTTC

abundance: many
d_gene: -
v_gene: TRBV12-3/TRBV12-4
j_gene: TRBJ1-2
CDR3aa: CASRAGTDPNYGYTF
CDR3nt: TGTGCCAGCAGGGCCGGGACGGACCCTAACTATGGCTACACCTTC

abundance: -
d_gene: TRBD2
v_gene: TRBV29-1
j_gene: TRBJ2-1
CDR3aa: CSVRGLASNEQFF
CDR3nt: TGCAGCGTGCGGGGACTAGCTTCCAATGAGCAGTTCTTC

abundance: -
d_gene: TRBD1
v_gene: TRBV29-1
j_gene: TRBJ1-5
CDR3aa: CSVATGEGIQPQHF
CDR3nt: TGCAGCGTAGCCACAGGGGAAGGAATTCAGCCCCAGCATTTT

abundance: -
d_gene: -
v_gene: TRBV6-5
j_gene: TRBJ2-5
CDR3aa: CASSYGGPQETQYF
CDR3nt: TGTGCCAGCAGTTACGGGGGACCTCAAGAGACCCAGTACTTC

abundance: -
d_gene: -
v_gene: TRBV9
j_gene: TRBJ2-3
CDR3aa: CASLLWGSYTDTQYF
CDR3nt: TGTGCCAGCCTCCTTTGGGGTTCTTACACAGATACGCAGTATTTT

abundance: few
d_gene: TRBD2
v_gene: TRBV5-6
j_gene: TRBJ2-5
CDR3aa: CASSLNGRAGETQYF
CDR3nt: TGTGCCAGCAGCTTGAACGGGAGGGCCGGTGAGACCCAGTACTTC

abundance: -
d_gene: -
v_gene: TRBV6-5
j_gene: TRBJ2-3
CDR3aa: CASSQGDPYTDTQYF
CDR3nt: TGTGCCAGCAGTCAAGGGGACCCATACACAGATACGCAGTATTTT

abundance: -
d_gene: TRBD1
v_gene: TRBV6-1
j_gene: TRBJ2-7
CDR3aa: CASKPGQGYEQYF
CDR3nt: TGTGCCAGCAAGCCGGGACAGGGCTACGAGCAGTACTTC

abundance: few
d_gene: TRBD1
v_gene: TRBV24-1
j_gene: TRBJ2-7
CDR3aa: CATSDHRGYEQYF
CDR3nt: TGTGCCACCAGTGATCACAGGGGCTACGAGCAGTACTTC

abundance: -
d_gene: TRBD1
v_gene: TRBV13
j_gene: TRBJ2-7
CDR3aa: CASSLDREVFDEQYF
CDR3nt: TGTGCCAGCAGCTTGGACAGGGAAGTTTTCGACGAGCAGTACTTC

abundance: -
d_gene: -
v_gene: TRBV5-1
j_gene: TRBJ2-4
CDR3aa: CASSLEPGQLYF
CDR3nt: TGCGCCAGCAGCTTGGAACCGGGGCAGTTGTACTTC

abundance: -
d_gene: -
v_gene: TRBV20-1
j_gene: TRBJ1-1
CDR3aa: CSANTGTRTAEAFF
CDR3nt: TGCAGTGCAAACACTGGGACAAGGACCGCTGAAGCTTTCTTT

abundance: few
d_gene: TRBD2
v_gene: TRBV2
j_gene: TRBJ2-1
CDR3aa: CASSGLEREPIVEQFF
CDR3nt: TGTGCCAGCAGCGGACTAGAGCGGGAGCCTATAGTGGAGCAGTTCTTC

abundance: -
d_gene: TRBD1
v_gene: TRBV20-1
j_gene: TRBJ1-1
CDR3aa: CSGGEQGAYTEAFF
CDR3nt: TGCAGTGGCGGAGAGCAGGGGGCGTACACTGAAGCTTTCTTT